This TCR beta chain appears in the sequencing data of a study of STAT5B mutations in CD4+ large granular lymphocyte leukemia (dated by TCRdb to 2022 to 2024). For context, the study as a whole: Among healthy controls, the CDR3 'QG' motif was associated with a particular HLA allele. The study compared the TCRbeta repertoires of patients with CD4+ T-cell large granular lymphocyte leukemia against those of healthy blood donors. Flow cytometry on FACSCanto II or FACSVerse showed that the purified fractions were more than 95% pure among lymphocytes.

The healthy controls were over 30 blood donors, and the buffy coats of these donors were supplied by the Finnish Red Cross blood service. All TCR-sequenced material derived from peripheral blood: patient blood samples and healthy donor buffy coats. Peripheral blood mononuclear cells were isolated by Ficoll-Hypaque gradient centrifugation. For the healthy controls, CD4+ cells were obtained from buffy coats by magnetic purification. The Gentra Puregene Cell and Tissue kit was used to extract genomic DNA, and a Qubit 2.0 fluorometer was used to measure the amount of genomic DNA. The research as a whole found: Each patient's main leukemic clonotypes were private, but more than 20% of these clonotypes showed up at low frequency in the non-leukemic repertoires of other patients. Enrichment of TRBV06-family usage was observed among the top patient clones (8/27) relative to healthy controls (2/35). Data were not HLA-matched; higher clonality in CD4+ versus CD8+ T-LGLL could reflect the relatively small sample size. CD4-sorted patient repertoires appeared more clonal than healthy CD4+ repertoires, and this difference persisted after removing the putative leukemic clones.

This clone was recorded only once. Its antigen is currently not known. Base quality data are lacking; no much larger clone is found one base away. This CDR3 is also generated by other DNA sequences in the sample. Including cysteine and phenylalanine, the CDR3 has 15 amino acids. The read is trimmed to its CDR3 DNA, 45 bases read in frame from base 1. Sequences SGHTA (CDR1) and FQGNSA (CDR2) are obtained from the germline V gene. V was cut back by 0 bases and J by 4 bases, leaving a gap of 13 bases between them. TCRbeta rearrangements were sequenced from genomic DNA using the immunoSEQ assay at survey resolution. The original pipeline was this. In the TCR sequencing data, the lowest productive clonotype frequency that could be detected was 2.59 x 10-5. Only productive TCRbeta rearrangements, meaning sequences that were complete and in-frame, were kept for the analyses. Simpson clonality, calculated in the immunoSEQ Analyzer version 3.0, was used as the measure of sample clonality. Clones were grouped by frequency into very rare, small, medium, large (1-20%) or hyperexpanded (>20%) categories. Generation probabilities were estimated with OLGA 1.2.3, V-gene circos plots were made with VDJtools, specificities were looked up in VDJdb, and CDR3 motifs were identified with GLIPH. TCRdb carries this immuneACCESS record with in-frame sequences only. Its versions omit some clonotypes, under half of them owing to an unresolved V gene in the studies checked, with the rest unexplained. V and J calls and clone size follow that table, whereas D and trimming were derived from the DNA. The sample contains about 24,000 clones, around 72% of them found a single time. The ten biggest clones cover around 0.65% of the sample.

The sequence was obtained from a human donor in good health. Sequencing was done on a sample of CD4+ T cells from blood buffy coats. The sequence links TRBV7-2 to TRBJ2-7; the D gene is possibly TRBD1 or TRBD2, each agreeing over 6 bases. For the CDR3, the sequence is CASSLAPGAGYEQYF. The DNA sequence is as follows: TGTGCCAGCAGCTTAGCGCCGGGGGCCGGTTACGAGCAGTACTTC.